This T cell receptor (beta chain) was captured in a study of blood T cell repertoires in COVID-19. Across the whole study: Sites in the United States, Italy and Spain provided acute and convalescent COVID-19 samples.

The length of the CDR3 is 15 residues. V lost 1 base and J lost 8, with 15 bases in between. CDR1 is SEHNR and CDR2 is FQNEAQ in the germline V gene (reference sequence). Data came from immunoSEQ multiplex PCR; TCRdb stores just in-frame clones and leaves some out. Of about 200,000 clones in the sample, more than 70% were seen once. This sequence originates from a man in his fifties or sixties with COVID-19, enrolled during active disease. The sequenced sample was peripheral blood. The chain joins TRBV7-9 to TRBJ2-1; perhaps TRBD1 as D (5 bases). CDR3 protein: CASSLDRISRDEQFF. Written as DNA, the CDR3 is TGTGCCAGCAGCTTAGACCGGATTAGCAGGGATGAGCAGTTCTTC.